These T cell receptor beta chains were read from a single sample in a study of radiotherapy plus CTLA-4 blockade in lung cancer. TCRdb's copy holds only in-frame clones and misses some; the assay was immunoSEQ multiplex PCR. The data contain approximately 100,000 clones, over 65% of them singletons. Here the sequenced sample was peripheral blood, taken from a patient treated with radiotherapy plus ipilimumab. The receptors stem from a human donor with non-small cell lung cancer that progressed on radiotherapy plus ipilimumab. Some clones in this sample may be carry-over from other donors' samples. Both conserved end residues are part of each CDR3. Fields, in order: J gene, clone size, V gene, D gene, CDR3 protein, CDR3 DNA. D genes are given only for firm matches. The listing skips clone size in some rows; elsewhere it reads once, few, many or a size class.

>TRBJ1-1|NA|TRBV7-2|NA
CASSPDRQNTEAFF
TGTGCCAGCAGCCCCGACAGACAGAACACTGAAGCTTTCTTT
>TRBJ2-2|NA|TRBV7-2|TRBD1
CASSLDRVYTGELFF
TGTGCCAGCAGCCTAGACAGGGTTTACACCGGGGAGCTGTTTTTT
>TRBJ1-2|NA|TRBV19|NA
CASSIWAQRGAYGYTF
TGTGCCAGTAGTATTTGGGCGCAACGGGGAGCCTATGGCTACACCTTC
>TRBJ2-2|NA|TRBV27|NA
CASSSGLYGELFF
TGTGCCAGCAGTTCGGGATTGTACGGGGAGCTGTTTTTT
>TRBJ1-3|few|TRBV5-1|NA
CASSLQGNSGNTIYF
TGCGCCAGCAGCTTACAGGGTAACTCTGGAAACACCATATATTTT
>TRBJ2-3|NA|TRBV2|NA
CASRRAGGGPDTQYF
TGTGCCAGCAGGAGGGCAGGGGGGGGTCCAGATACGCAGTATTTT
>TRBJ2-6|few|TRBV6-1|NA
CASSITFSGANVLTF
TGTGCCAGCAGTATTACCTTTTCTGGGGCCAACGTCCTGACTTTC
>TRBJ1-2|NA|TRBV7-2|NA
CASSSPLTNYGYTF
TGTGCCAGCAGCTCTCCTTTAACTAACTATGGCTACACCTTC
>TRBJ1-5|NA|TRBV7-3|NA
CDPRNSNQPQHF
TGTGACCCGCGAAATAGCAATCAGCCCCAGCATTTT
>TRBJ1-4|NA|TRBV29-1|NA
CSVQKEDEKLFF
TGCAGCGTCCAGAAAGAGGATGAAAAACTGTTTTTT
>TRBJ2-7|NA|TRBV18|TRBD2
CASSPTSAGPSYEQYF
TGTGCCAGCTCACCCACCTCAGCGGGGCCCTCCTACGAGCAGTACTTC
>TRBJ2-2|NA|TRBV11-3|TRBD2
CASSEGGPHTGELFF
TGTGCCAGCAGCGAGGGAGGGCCTCACACCGGGGAGCTGTTTTTT
>TRBJ2-7|NA|TRBV5-1|TRBD1
CASSYDSGTAYEQYF
TGCGCCAGCAGCTACGACTCCGGGACAGCCTACGAGCAGTACTTC
>TRBJ1-5|NA|TRBV5-1|NA
CASSLTGGNDGPQHF
TGCGCCAGCAGCCTGACAGGTGGAAATGATGGGCCCCAGCATTTT
>TRBJ2-5|NA|TRBV5-1|TRBD1
CASSPPGQGWETQYF
TGCGCCAGCAGCCCCCCGGGACAGGGGTGGGAGACCCAGTACTTC
>TRBJ1-4|NA|TRBV5-6|TRBD1
CASSLANRGTEKLFF
TGTGCCAGCAGCTTGGCAAACAGGGGGACCGAAAAACTGTTTTTT